The next 2 T cell receptor beta chains were all read from a single sample in a study of shared clonotypes between healthy human individuals. Assay used: immunoSEQ multiplex PCR; TCRdb lists only in-frame clones, some missing. Here the sample spans around 1.9 million clones, approximately 94% being singletons. Positive CCR7 selection of CD45RO-negative cells yielded the naive CD8 cells, and terminally differentiated effector memory CD45RA+ cells were excluded. Sequencing input: naive CD8+ T cells from PBMCs. All receptors come from a man aged 18 to 30 in good health. Some clones in this sample may be carry-over from other donors' samples.

Only one count was recorded for this clone. The same CDR3 can be traced to other DNA sequences in this sample. The chain couples TRBV4-1 to TRBJ2-7, with D perhaps matching TRBD1 or TRBD2 (5 bases each). Germline CDR1 MGHRA, CDR2 YSYEKL. The CDR3 runs to 13 residues. V lost 3 bases and J lost 1, with 7 bases in between. CDR3 sequence (DNA): TGCGCCAGCAGCCAGAGGGGTTCCTACGAGCAGTACTTC. Its protein product is CASSQRGSYEQYF.

The rearrangement uses TRBV13 and TRBJ2-5; 8 nucleotides align to TRBD2. V lost 8 bases and J lost 0; bases outside the gene matches: 8. The CDR3 runs 15 residues. Looked up from germline, CDR1 is PRHDT and CDR2 is FYEKMQ (reference sequence). In nucleotides, the CDR3 is TGTGCCAGCGGGGCCGGGGGGGGCCACCAAGAGACCCAGTACTTC. Amino acids: CASGAGGGHQETQYF.